This T cell receptor (beta chain) originates from a study of Graves' ophthalmopathy and Graves' hyperthyroidism. For repertoire sequencing, the TCR beta CDR3 regions were amplified from RNA transcripts. RT-PCR was first run with HTBI primers, then multiplex PCR in a second round. TCRdb reprocessed the multiplex PCR reads via MiXCR and lists one record per CDR3 protein. The table lists 660,000 or so distinct CDR3 sequences, roughly 41% of them singletons, with more than 3% in the top ten. Study results and caveats: Appearing in blood as well were most expanded thyroid clonotypes above 0.001 frequency.

To note about this clonotype: Its antigen is still unknown. This CDR3 is missing its conserved last phenylalanine or tryptophan, likely due to a read error.

CDR1 is KGHDR, CDR2 SFDVKD, per germline. CDR3 length: 13 residues. The sequencing sample was made of peripheral blood. This sequence joins TRBV24-1 and TRBJ2-7; TRBD1 matches at 9 bases. The sequence was obtained from an adult man with Graves' ophthalmopathy. The CDR3, as DNA: TGTGCCAGCAGTAAGACAGGGGGTAACGAGCAGTACTTA. This gives the protein CASSKTGGNEQYL.